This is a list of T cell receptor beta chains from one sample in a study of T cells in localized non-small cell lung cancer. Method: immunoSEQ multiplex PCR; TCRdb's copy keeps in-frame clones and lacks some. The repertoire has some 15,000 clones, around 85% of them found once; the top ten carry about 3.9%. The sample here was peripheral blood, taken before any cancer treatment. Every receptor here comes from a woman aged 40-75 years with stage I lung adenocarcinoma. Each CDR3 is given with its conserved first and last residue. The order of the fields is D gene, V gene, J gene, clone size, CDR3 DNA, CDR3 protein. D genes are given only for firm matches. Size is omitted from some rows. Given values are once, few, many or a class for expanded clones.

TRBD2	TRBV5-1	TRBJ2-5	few	TGCGCCAGCAGCCCCAGGACTAGCGGGCTCGTAGAGACCCAGTACTTC	CASSPRTSGLVETQYF
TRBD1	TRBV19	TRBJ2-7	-	TGTGCCAGTAGTGTAACAGGGGGATGGACCTACGAGCAGTACTTC	CASSVTGGWTYEQYF
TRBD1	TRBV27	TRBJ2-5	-	TGTGCCAGCAGTTCCGGACAGGGGGGCAAAGAGACCCAGTACTTC	CASSSGQGGKETQYF
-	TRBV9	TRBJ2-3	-	TGTGCCAGCAGCGTATCTGGGGGGTCGGTAGATACGCAGTATTTT	CASSVSGGSVDTQYF
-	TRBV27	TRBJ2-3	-	TGTGCCAGCAGCAGGGAAAGTGAGGGAGATACGCAGTATTTT	CASSRESEGDTQYF
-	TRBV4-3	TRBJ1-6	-	TGCGCCAGCAGCCAAGATCTCAGCGACGGCTCCTATAATTCACCCCTCCACTTT	CASSQDLSDGSYNSPLHF
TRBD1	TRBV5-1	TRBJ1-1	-	TGCGCCAGCAGCCGGTCGTTGACAGGGGGCTCTGAAGCTTTCTTT	CASSRSLTGGSEAFF
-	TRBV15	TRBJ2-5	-	TGTGCCACCAGCAGTGGGCTAGGACAGCAAGAGACCCAGTACTTC	CATSSGLGQQETQYF
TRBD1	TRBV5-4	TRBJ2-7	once	TGTGCCAGCAGCGCAGGGGGACAGGCGACCTACGAGCAGTACTTC	CASSAGGQATYEQYF
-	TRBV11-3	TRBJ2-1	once	TGTGCCAGCAGCGTCGGGGGTCGGTCCTACAATGAGCAGTTCTTC	CASSVGGRSYNEQFF
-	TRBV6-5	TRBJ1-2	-	TGTGCCAGCTCCCTTTCCCAGAGCTATGGCTACACCTTC	CASSLSQSYGYTF
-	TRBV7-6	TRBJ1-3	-	TGTGCCAGCAGCCCCTATGGACCTCCGAGGGGAAACACCATATATTTT	CASSPYGPPRGNTIYF
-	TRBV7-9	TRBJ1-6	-	TGTGCCAGCAGCCAAGACTATAATTCACCCCTCCACTTT	CASSQDYNSPLHF
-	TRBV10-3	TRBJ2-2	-	TGTGCCATCAGTAACCGAGATCAAAGGACCACCGGGGAGCTGTTTTTT	CAISNRDQRTTGELFF
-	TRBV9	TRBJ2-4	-	TGTGCCAGCAGCCATCGGGACACGAGATTTCAGTACTTC	CASSHRDTRFQYF
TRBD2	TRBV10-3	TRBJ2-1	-	TGTGCCATCAGTGAGCCCCCGGGACTAGCGGGGACCTACAATGAGCAGTTCTTC	CAISEPPGLAGTYNEQFF
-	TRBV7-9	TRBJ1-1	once	TGTGCCAGCAGCTCGTACCCACTATGGGGCCCGATTTCACCCGCTTTCTTT	CASSSYPLWGPISPAFF
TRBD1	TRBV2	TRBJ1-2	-	TGTGCCAGCAGTCCCCCAGGGCAGGGGGCGCGTGGCTACACCTTC	CASSPPGQGARGYTF
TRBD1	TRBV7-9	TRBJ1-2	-	TGTGCCAGCAGGCGGACAGGGGGCGAGGGTGGCTACACCTTC	CASRRTGGEGGYTF
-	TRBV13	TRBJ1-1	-	TGTGCCAGCAGCTTAGACTCCCAGAACACTGAAGCTTTCTTT	CASSLDSQNTEAFF
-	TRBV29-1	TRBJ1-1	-	TGCAGCGTTGAAAAAGGGCAGCTGAACACTGAAGCTTTCTTT	CSVEKGQLNTEAFF
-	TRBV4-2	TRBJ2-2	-	TGTGCCAGCAGCCAAGAAACTCGTGGAGAGCTGTTTTTT	CASSQETRGELFF
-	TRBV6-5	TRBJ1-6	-	TGTGCCAGCAGCCCTACCGGGGATTATTCACCCCTCCACTTT	CASSPTGDYSPLHF
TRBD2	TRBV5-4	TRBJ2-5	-	TGTGCCAGCAGCCGTACTAGCGGGGGGGGTGAGACCCAGTACTTC	CASSRTSGGGETQYF
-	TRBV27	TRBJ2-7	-	TGTGCCAGCAGAGCGGACAGACGACCCTACGAGCAGTACTTC	CASRADRRPYEQYF
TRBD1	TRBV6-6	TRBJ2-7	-	TGTGCCAGCAGGCCCAATGGACAGGGGGCCGAGCAGTACTTC	CASRPNGQGAEQYF
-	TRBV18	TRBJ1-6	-	TGTGCCAGCTCACCCGTGCAAGATAATTCACCCCTCCACTTT	CASSPVQDNSPLHF
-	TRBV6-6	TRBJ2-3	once	TGTGCCAGCAGTTACTCGACTGAAGATACGCAGTATTTT	CASSYSTEDTQYF
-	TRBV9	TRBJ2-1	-	TGTGCCAGCAGCGACAAAATACAGGGTTCCTACAATGAGCAGTTCTTC	CASSDKIQGSYNEQFF
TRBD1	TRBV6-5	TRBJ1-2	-	TGTGCCAACGCGATTGACAGGGTCTATGGCTACACCTTC	CANAIDRVYGYTF
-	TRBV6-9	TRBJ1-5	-	TGTGCCAGCAGCCCACGGGAATGGCCCCAGCATTTT	CASSPREWPQHF
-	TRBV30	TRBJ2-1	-	TGTGCCTGGAGTGCAGCCCCATTAGGCCTGGGGGGTGAGCAGTTCTTC	CAWSAAPLGLGGEQFF
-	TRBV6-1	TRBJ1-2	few	TGTGCCGCCAGCGAGACAGTCACCCCCTATGGCTACACCTTC	CAASETVTPYGYTF
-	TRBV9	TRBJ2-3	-	TGTGCCAGCAGCGTAGGGGTAGTTAGCACAGATACGCAGTATTTT	CASSVGVVSTDTQYF
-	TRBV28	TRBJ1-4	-	TGTGCCAGCAGCACCGGGAAACTTAATGAAAAACTGTTTTTT	CASSTGKLNEKLFF
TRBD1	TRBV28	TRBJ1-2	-	TGTGCCAGCAGTGGGACAGGGGGCGCATTCGGCTACACCTTC	CASSGTGGAFGYTF
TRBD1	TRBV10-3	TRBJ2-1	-	TGTGCCATCAGGACGACAGGGGGAGTTTTGGGCTCCTACAATGAGCAGTTCTTC	CAIRTTGGVLGSYNEQFF
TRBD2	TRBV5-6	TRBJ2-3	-	TGTGCCAGCAGTCCCGGGACTACAACGCAGTATTTT	CASSPGTTTQYF
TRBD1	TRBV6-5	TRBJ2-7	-	TGTGCCAGCAGCTCCGGGACAGGGCAGAGGGAGCAGTACTTC	CASSSGTGQREQYF
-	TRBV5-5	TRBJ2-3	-	TGTGCCAGCAGCATCGGCCGTTCGGGGGTTGCAGATACGCAGTATTTT	CASSIGRSGVADTQYF
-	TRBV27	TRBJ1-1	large	TGTGCCAGCAGTTTATCGTCCCCGGGGGACACTGAAGCTTTCTTT	CASSLSSPGDTEAFF
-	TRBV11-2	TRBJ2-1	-	TGTGCCAGCAGCTACGATTTGCCGGGGGCACATTCCTACAATGAGCAGTTCTTC	CASSYDLPGAHSYNEQFF
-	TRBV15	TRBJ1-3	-	TGTGCCACCAGCAGAGCGGGGATGGGAAACACCATATATTTT	CATSRAGMGNTIYF
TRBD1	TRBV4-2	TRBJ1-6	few	TGTGCCAGCAGCCAAGTAGGGGGCTGGTATAATTCACCCCTCCACTTT	CASSQVGGWYNSPLHF
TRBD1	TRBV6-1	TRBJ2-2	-	TGTGCCAGCAGTGAAGCGGGTCACAGGGGAACCGGGGAGCTGTTTTTT	CASSEAGHRGTGELFF
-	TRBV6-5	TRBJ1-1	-	TGTGCCAGCAGTTACCTATCAAGGACTGAAGCTTTCTTT	CASSYLSRTEAFF
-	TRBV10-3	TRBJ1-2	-	TGTGCCATCAGTGAGGGGGTTAACTATGGCTACACCTTC	CAISEGVNYGYTF
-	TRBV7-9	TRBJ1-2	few	TGTGCCAGCAGCCGACCCGGGTTAGGTGGCTACACCTTC	CASSRPGLGGYTF
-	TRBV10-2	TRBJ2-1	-	TGCGCCAGCAGTGAAGGCGACAGGATAACCTACAATGAGCAGTTCTTC	CASSEGDRITYNEQFF
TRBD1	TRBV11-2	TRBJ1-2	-	TGTGCCAGCAGCTTAAGGGGGACAGGCCGGGGAGATTACGGCTACACCTTC	CASSLRGTGRGDYGYTF
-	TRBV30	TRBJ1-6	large	TGTGCCTGGAGTCTGGGGCAGCCGGATTCACCCCTCCACTTT	CAWSLGQPDSPLHF
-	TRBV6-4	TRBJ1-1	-	TGTGCCAGCAGTCTTAAGGGGGACACTGAAGCTTTCTTT	CASSLKGDTEAFF